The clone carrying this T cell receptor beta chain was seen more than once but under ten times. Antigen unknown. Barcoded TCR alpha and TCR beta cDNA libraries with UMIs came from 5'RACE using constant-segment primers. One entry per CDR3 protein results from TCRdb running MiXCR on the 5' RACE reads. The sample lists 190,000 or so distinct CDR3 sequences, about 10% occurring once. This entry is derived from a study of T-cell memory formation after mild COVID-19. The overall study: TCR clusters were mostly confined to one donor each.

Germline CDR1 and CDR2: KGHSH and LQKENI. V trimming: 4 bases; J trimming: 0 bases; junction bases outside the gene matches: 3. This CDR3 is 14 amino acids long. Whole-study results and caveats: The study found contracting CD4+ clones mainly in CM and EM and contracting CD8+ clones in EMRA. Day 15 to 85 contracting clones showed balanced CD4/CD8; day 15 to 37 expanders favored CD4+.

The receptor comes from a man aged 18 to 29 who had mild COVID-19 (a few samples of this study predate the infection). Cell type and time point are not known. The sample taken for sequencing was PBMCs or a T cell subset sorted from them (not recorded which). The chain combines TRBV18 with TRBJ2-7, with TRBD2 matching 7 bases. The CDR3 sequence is CASSRTRDSYEQYF. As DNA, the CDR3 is TGTGCCAGCTCACGGACTAGGGACTCCTACGAGCAGTACTTC.